The 19 T cell receptor beta chains in this list originate from one sample, sequenced in a study of human T cells and chemical hapten exposure. TCRdb used MiXCR to reprocess the RACE reads, holding one entry per CDR3 protein. The table records about 140,000 distinct CDR3 sequences, roughly 12% of them present only once. The time point was: patch test 2, 6 weeks after DPC sensitization. Treatment: therapeutic diphenylcyclopropenone sensitization with weekly scalp DPC. This specimen was whole blood, taken in connection with sensitization to the hapten diphenylcyclopropenone (DPC). The receptors shown here come from a woman between 45 and 65 years old with alopecia areata. Some clones in this sample may be carry-over from other donors' samples.

The chain joins TRBV9 to TRBJ2-1; TRBD2 aligns across 8 bases. The CDR3 length is 15 residues. CDR1 SGDLS and CDR2 YYNGEE come from the germline V gene. With V trimmed by 0 bases and J by 4 bases, 3 bases remained unmatched. The CDR3 nucleotides are TGTGCCAGCAGCGTAGGGGTAGCGGGGTACAATGAGCAGTTCTTC. Encoded protein: CASSVGVAGYNEQFF.

Many counts were recorded for this clonotype. This chain links TRBV27 with TRBJ1-4; D unresolved. The CDR3 runs to 14 residues. The V and J ends lost 6 bases and 3 bases respectively, with 11 bases between them. Germline V lookup: CDR1 MNHEY, CDR2 SMNVEV (reference sequence). CDR3 bases: TGTGCCAGCAGGCTTGAGGGTTCTAATGAAAAACTGTTTTTT. Translating gives CASRLEGSNEKLFF. The entire variable domain, with the rest obtained from reference TRBV27 and TRBJ1-4, is as follows: EAQVTQNPRYLITVTGKKLTVTCSQNMNHEYMSWYRQDPGLGLRQIYYSMNVEVTDKGDVPEGYKVSRKEKRNFPLILESPSPNQTSLYFCASRLEGSNEKLFFGSGTQLSVL.

This clonotype came up a few times. The J gene is TRBJ2-6, the V gene TRBV12-3 or TRBV12-4; no definite D call. The CDR3 spans 16 residues. The V end was cut by 5 bases, the J end by 0 bases, with 11 bases between. As DNA, the CDR3 is TGTGCCAGCAGTCATAGACGGACCTCTGGGGCCAACGTCCTGACTTTC. Residues: CASSHRRTSGANVLTF.

The chain is built from TRBV29-1 and TRBJ1-3; possible D gene TRBD1, 6 bases. The CDR3 consists of 13 residues. CDR1 and CDR2 (germline): SQVTM, ANQGSEA. V gave up 4 bases and J gave up 3 bases, with 10 bases separating them. This CDR3 reads CSVVRGGGNTIYF. Written as DNA, the CDR3 is TGCAGCGTTGTCAGAGGGGGTGGAAACACCATATATTTT.

The table lists this clonotype with a few counts. This chain connects TRBV25-1 to TRBJ2-3, with 11 bases matching TRBD2. CDR3 size: 18 residues. Germline assignment: CDR1 MGHDK and CDR2 SYGVNS. Germline trimming cut 3 bases from V and 4 bases from J; bases unmatched to any gene: 12. DNA for the CDR3: TGTGCCAGCAGTGACCGTATCGGTACTAGCGGGAGCGCAGATACGCAGTATTTT. Its translation: CASSDRIGTSGSADTQYF.

The table lists this clonotype with many counts. V gene TRBV6-1 combines with J gene TRBJ1-5, with a tentative D call TRBD1 (5 bases). Germline CDR1 reads MNHNS; CDR2 reads SASEGT. Trimming removed 2 bases at V and 1 base at J, with 9 bases between. The CDR3 contains 15 residues. This CDR3 reads CASSESRGSNQPQHF. CDR3 sequence (DNA): TGTGCCAGCAGTGAAAGCCGGGGCAGCAATCAGCCCCAGCATTTT.

This clonotype was detected only a few times. Relative to the germline gene, one junction end is altered; a read error may explain this. The chain joins TRBV7-9 to TRBJ2-1; 7 bases are a match to TRBD1. The CDR3 runs 11 residues. Germline CDR1 and CDR2: SEHNR and FQNEAQ (reference sequence). The CDR3 loop reads CASSAGDSAAF. CDR3 DNA: TGTGCCAGCAGCGCCGGGGACAGTGCAGCTTTC.

The sample holds many counts of this clonotype. The rearrangement joins TRBV9 to TRBJ2-4, with TRBD1 matching over 8 bases. In germline, CDR1 is SGDLS, CDR2 YYNGEE. The length of the CDR3 is 14 residues. J was trimmed by 9 bases and V by 4 bases; bases with no gene match: 9. CDR3 sequence reads: CASSPTRTGSIQYF. CDR3 nucleotide sequence: TGTGCCAGCAGCCCTACCAGGACAGGGAGCATTCAGTACTTC.

The chain is built from TRBV7-2 and TRBJ2-1, with 12 bases that match TRBD2. The CDR3 is made up of 17 amino acids. Germline CDR1 is SGHTA and CDR2 is FQGNSA. V lost 4 bases to trimming and J lost 7 bases; unmatched junction nucleotides: 11. CDR3 in amino acids: CASSSPSGRAFSNEQFF. The CDR3 DNA is TGTGCCAGCAGCTCGCCTAGCGGGAGGGCCTTCTCTAATGAGCAGTTCTTC.

This clonotype has a count of ten or more. The chain employs TRBV20-1 and TRBJ1-6; TRBD1 might be the D (6 bases). The CDR3 contains 14 residues. V lost 3 bases and J lost 6, with 12 bases in between. Germline assignment: CDR1 DFQATT and CDR2 SNEGSKA (reference sequence). The CDR3 bases are TGCAGTGCTAGGGGGGGGGCCCTTAATTCACCCCTCCACTTT. It codes for CSARGGALNSPLHF.

This clonotype was seen ten or more times. V gene TRBV29-1 combines with J gene TRBJ2-3; either TRBD1 or TRBD2 may fit D (5 bases each). This CDR3 spans 14 amino acids. V lost 7 bases, J lost 0 bases, and 14 bases lay in between. Germline CDR1 is SQVTM and CDR2 is ANQGSEA. The CDR3 spells CSAGDGPSTDTQYF. The CDR3 DNA sequence: TGCAGCGCCGGGGACGGTCCTAGCACAGATACGCAGTATTTT.

This clonotype was seen more than once but under ten times. The chain joins TRBV3-1 to TRBJ1-3; D is possibly TRBD1 (5 bases). The CDR3 length is 16 residues. V was trimmed by 4 bases and J by 3 bases, leaving 16 bases between them. Germline CDR1 and CDR2: LGHDT and YNNKEL (reference sequence). This CDR3 is CASSLPRQGGGNTIYF. Here the CDR3 DNA reads TGTGCCAGCAGCCTACCCAGGCAGGGAGGTGGAAACACCATATATTTT.

This clonotype was seen a handful of times. The J gene is TRBJ1-1, the V gene TRBV5-4; D not resolved. Germline-derived CDR1 and CDR2 are SGHNT and YYREEE (reference sequence). V was shortened by 4 bases and J by 9 bases, with 10 bases between the two germline ends. The CDR3 contains 11 residues. CDR3 in DNA: TGTGCCAGCAGCGCACGGGGAAAAGCTTTCTTT. Encoded protein: CASSARGKAFF.

Note on this clonotype: Compared with germline, one end of the junction differs, possibly owing to a read error. The genes are TRBV19 and TRBJ2-1; 8 positions agree with TRBD1. This CDR3 contains 15 residues. Per germline, CDR1 LNHDA and CDR2 SQIVND (reference sequence). CDR3 sequence reads: CASSPSGDRYNEHFF. As DNA, the CDR3 is TGTGCCAGTAGTCCTTCGGGGGACAGGTACAATGAGCACTTCTTC.

The chain has TRBV7-2 and TRBJ1-5; D not certain. Germline CDR1 SGHTA, CDR2 FQGNSA. The CDR3 covers 15 residues. Trimming stripped 3 bases from V and 0 bases from J, with 9 bases between. The CDR3: CASSLSIYSNQPQHF. The CDR3 DNA is TGTGCCAGCAGCTTGTCCATCTATAGCAATCAGCCCCAGCATTTT.

This clonotype was recorded at least ten times. The gene calls are TRBV12-3 or TRBV12-4 and TRBJ2-7, with TRBD1 matching 7 bases. CDR3 size: 15 residues. Trimming at V came to 2 bases and at J to 4 bases, leaving 8 bases not matched to a gene. The CDR3: CASSLNTGQSYEQYF. In DNA, the CDR3 is TGTGCCAGCAGTTTAAATACGGGACAGAGTTACGAGCAGTACTTC.

This clonotype was detected only a few times. This chain uses TRBV20-1 with TRBJ2-5; tentatively, D is TRBD1 (5 bases). Trimming stripped 0 bases from V and 1 base from J, with 12 bases between. Germline V gene data show CDR1 as DFQATT and CDR2 as SNEGSKA (reference sequence). The CDR3 runs to 15 residues. The CDR3 coding sequence is TGCAGTGCTAGAGATGGGGCCAGGGTCCAAGAGACCCAGTACTTC. Translated, it gives CSARDGARVQETQYF.

This rearrangement joins TRBV9 to TRBJ2-7; 9 bases are shared with TRBD1. From germline, CDR1 is SGDLS and CDR2 YYNGEE. The CDR3 has 15 residues. V trimming: 0 bases; J trimming: 3 bases; junction bases outside the gene matches: 4. As DNA, the CDR3 is TGTGCCAGCAGCGTAGAATGGGGACAGGGCTACGAGCAGTACTTC. Translated, it gives CASSVEWGQGYEQYF.

This clonotype was observed a few times. The chain recombines TRBV6-1 with TRBJ1-4; tentatively, D is TRBD1 (5 bases). Germline V CDR1 and CDR2: MNHNS, SASEGT. The CDR3 spans 16 residues. V was pared by 6 bases and J by 8 bases, with 22 bases between. The CDR3 loop is CASRSGGGWAVEKLFF. The DNA of the CDR3 is TGTGCCAGCAGGAGCGGGGGAGGGTGGGCTGTGGAAAAACTGTTTTTT.